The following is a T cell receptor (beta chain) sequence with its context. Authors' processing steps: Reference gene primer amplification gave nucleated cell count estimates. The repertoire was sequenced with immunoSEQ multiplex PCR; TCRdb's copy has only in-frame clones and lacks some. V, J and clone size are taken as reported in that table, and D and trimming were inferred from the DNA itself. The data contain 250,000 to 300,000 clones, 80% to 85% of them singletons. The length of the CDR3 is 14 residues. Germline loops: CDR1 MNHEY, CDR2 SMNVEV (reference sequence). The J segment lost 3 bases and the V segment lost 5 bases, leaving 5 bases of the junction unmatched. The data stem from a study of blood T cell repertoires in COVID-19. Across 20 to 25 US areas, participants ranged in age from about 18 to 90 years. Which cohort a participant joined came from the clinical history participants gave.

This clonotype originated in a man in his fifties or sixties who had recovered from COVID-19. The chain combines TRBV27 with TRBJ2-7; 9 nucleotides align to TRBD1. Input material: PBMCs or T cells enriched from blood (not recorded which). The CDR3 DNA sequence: TGTGCCAGCAGTCCAAAGACAGGGGGCTACGAGCAGTACTTC. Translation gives CASSPKTGGYEQYF.